Here is one TCR beta chain with its context. As yet, its antigen is unknown. The sample comes from a study of shared clonotypes between healthy human individuals. Study summary: Three plates were used per donor for CD4 naive, three for CD4 memory, two for CD8 naive and one for CD8 memory. Whole-study results and caveats: Estimated richness values were generally larger in naive subsets than in memory subsets.

Per the germline V gene, CDR1 is LNHDA and CDR2 is SQIVND (reference sequence). V lost 2 bases and J 0 bases, leaving 8 bases between the germline ends. This CDR3 contains 14 residues. Only in-frame clones appear in the TCRdb table, and some are missing; sequencing was by immunoSEQ multiplex PCR. The table includes more than 2 million clones, almost 96% detected once. Sequences were obtained from naive CD4+ T cells sorted from blood. The subset is: CD45RA+ positively selected. This clonotype was obtained from a man aged 18-30 years in good health. The chain is built from TRBV19 and TRBJ2-7; TRBD2 might be the D (6 bases). CDR3 DNA: TGTGCCAGTAGTATATGGGGGGACTCCTACGAGCAGTACTTC. The encoded protein is CASSIWGDSYEQYF. Supplemented by reference TRBV19 and TRBJ2-7, the full variable domain reads DGGITQSPKYLFRKEGQNVTLSCEQNLNHDAMYWYRQDPGQGLRLIYYSQIVNDFQKGDIAEGYSVSREKKESFPLTVTSAQKNPTAFYLCASSIWGDSYEQYFGPGTRLTVT.